Given below is one T cell receptor (beta chain) in context. Both peripheral blood and punch biopsies of lesional scalp skin were obtained from patients who had alopecia areata. cDNA prepared by RNA extraction and subsequent reverse transcription served as the template for sequencing. Using immunoSEQ multiplex PCR, the repertoire was profiled, and TCRdb retains in-frame clones only, with some absent. Of fewer than 20,000 clones in the sample, about 61% were seen once. The sample originates from a study of CD8+ T cells in alopecia areata. Sequencing was carried out using skin. This TCR was recovered from a human donor with alopecia areata.

The CDR3 DNA follows: TGTGCTAGTGCTAGAGGGACTAGCGGGAGGGAGCTCGAGCAGTTCTTC. Translation: CASARGTSGRELEQFF. V usage is TRBV12-5 and J usage is TRBJ2-1; 16 bases fit TRBD2. There are 16 residues in the CDR3. Germline V lookup: CDR1 LGHNT, CDR2 FRNRAP. The ends lost 7 bases at V and 10 bases at J; junction bases unmatched: 10.